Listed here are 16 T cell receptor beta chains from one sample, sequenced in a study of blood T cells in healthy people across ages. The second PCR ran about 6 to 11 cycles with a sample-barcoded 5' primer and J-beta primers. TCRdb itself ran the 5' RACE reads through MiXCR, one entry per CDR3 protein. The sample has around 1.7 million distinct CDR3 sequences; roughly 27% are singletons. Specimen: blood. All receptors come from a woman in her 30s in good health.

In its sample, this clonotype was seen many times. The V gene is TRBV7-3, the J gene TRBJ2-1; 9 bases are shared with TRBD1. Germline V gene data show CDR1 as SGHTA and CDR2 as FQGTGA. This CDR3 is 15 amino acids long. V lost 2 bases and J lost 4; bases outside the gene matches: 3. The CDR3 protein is CASSLGTGLYNEQFF. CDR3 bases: TGTGCCAGCAGCTTAGGGACAGGGCTTTACAATGAGCAGTTCTTC.

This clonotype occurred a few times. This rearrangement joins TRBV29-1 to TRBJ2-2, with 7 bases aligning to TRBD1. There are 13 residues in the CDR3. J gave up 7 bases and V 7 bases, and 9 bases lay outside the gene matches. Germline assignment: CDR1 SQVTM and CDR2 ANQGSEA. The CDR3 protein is CSAVRGQGGELFF. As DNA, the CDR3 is TGCAGCGCCGTAAGGGGGCAGGGCGGGGAGCTGTTTTTT.

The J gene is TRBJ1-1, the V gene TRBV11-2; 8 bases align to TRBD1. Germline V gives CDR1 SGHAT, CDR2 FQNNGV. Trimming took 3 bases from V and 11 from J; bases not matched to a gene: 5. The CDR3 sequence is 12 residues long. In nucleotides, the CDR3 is TGTGCCAGCAGCTTCGGACAGGGTGGGGCTTTCTTT. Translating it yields CASSFGQGGAFF.

In DNA, the CDR3 is TGCAGTGCCCAACCCCAAGACCAAGAGACCCAGTACTTC. Encoded protein: CSAQPQDQETQYF. The chain combines TRBV20-1 with TRBJ2-5; D unclear. The length of the CDR3 is 13 residues. The germline V gene has CDR1 DFQATT and CDR2 SNEGSKA (reference sequence). The germline V and J ends were trimmed by 6 bases and 0 bases, with 11 bases remaining between them.

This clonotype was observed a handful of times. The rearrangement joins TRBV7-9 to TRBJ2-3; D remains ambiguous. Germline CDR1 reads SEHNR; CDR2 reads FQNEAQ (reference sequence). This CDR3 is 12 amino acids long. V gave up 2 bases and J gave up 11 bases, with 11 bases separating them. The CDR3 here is CASSLRQSGQYF. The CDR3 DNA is TGTGCCAGCAGCTTAAGGCAGTCAGGGCAGTATTTT.

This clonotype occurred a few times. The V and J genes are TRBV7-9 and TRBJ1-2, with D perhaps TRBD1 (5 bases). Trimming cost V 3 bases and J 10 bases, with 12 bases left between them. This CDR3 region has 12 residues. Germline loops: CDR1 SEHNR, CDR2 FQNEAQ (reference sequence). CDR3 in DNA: TGTGCCAGCAGCTTTTCCGGGACCACCTACACCTTC. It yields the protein CASSFSGTTYTF.

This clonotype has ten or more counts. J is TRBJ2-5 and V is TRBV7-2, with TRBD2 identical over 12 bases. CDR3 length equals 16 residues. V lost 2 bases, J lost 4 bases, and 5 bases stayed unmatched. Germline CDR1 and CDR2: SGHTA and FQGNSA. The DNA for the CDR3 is TGTGCCAGCAGCTTAACCCTAGCGGGAGGGTTAGAGACCCAGTACTTC. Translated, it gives CASSLTLAGGLETQYF.

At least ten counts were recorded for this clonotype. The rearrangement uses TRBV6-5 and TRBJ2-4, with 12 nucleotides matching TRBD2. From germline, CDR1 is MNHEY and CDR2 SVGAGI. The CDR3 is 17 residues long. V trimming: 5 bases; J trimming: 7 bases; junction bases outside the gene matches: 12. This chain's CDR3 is CASSEELAGGLRNIQYF. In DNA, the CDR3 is TGTGCCAGCAGTGAAGAACTAGCGGGAGGTTTACGGAACATTCAGTACTTC.

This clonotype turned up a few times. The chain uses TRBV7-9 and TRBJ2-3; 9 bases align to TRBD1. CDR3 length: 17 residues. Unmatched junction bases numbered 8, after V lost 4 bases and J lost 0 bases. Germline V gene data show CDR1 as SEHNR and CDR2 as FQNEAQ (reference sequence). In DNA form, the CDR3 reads TGTGCCAGCAGCTCCCTGGGACAGGGATCTAGCACAGATACGCAGTATTTT. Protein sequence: CASSSLGQGSSTDTQYF. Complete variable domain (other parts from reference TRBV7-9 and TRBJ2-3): DTGVSQNPRHKITKRGQNVTFRCDPISEHNRLYWYRQTLGQGPEFLTYFQNEAQLEKSRLLSDRFSAERPKGSFSTLEIQRTEQGDSAMYLCASSSLGQGSSTDTQYFGPGTRLTVL.

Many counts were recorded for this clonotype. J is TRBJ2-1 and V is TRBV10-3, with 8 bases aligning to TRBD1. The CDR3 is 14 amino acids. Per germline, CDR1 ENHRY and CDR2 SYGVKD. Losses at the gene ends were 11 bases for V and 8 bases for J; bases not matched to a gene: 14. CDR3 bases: TGTGCCTCGAATAGGGGACAGGTCGGTGATGAGCAGTTCTTC. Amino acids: CASNRGQVGDEQFF.

The CDR3 DNA follows: TGTGCCAGCTCACCCTCCGGGACACGCAAAAACATTCAGTACTTC. This sequence encodes CASSPSGTRKNIQYF. The chain combines TRBV18 with TRBJ2-4; D might be TRBD1 (6 bases). V was clipped by 3 bases and J by 3 bases, with 12 bases between them. The V gene's germline CDR1 is KGHSH and CDR2 LQKENI. The CDR3 consists of 15 residues. Supplemented by reference TRBV18 and TRBJ2-4, the full variable domain reads NAGVMQNPRHLVRRRGQEARLRCSPMKGHSHVYWYRQLPEEGLKFMVYLQKENIIDESGMPKERFSAEFPKEGPSILRIQQVVRGDSAAYFCASSPSGTRKNIQYFGAGTRLSVL.

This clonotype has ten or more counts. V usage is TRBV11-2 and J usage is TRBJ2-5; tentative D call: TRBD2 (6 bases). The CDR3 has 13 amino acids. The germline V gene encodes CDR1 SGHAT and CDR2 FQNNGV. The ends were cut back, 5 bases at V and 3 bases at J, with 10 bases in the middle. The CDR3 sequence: CASSRSSEETQYF. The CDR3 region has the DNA TGTGCCAGCAGCCGATCTAGCGAAGAGACCCAGTACTTC. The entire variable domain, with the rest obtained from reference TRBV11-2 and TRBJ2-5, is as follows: EAGVAQSPRYKIIEKRQSVAFWCNPISGHATLYWYQQILGQGPKLLIQFQNNGVVDDSQLPKDRFSAERLKGVDSTLKIQPAKLEDSAVYLCASSRSSEETQYFGPGTRLLVL.

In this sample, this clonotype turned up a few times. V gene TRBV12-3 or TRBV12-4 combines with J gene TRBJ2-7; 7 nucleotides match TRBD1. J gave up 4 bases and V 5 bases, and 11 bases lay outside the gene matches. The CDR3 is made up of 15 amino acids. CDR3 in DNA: TGTGCCAGCAGTCCAACCCAGGGGGTGATGTACGAGCAGTACTTC. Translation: CASSPTQGVMYEQYF.

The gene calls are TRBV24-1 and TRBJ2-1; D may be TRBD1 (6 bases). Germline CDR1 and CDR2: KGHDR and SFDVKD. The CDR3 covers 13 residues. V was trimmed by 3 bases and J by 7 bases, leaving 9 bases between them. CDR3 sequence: CATSDPRGNEQFF. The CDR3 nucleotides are TGTGCCACCAGTGATCCTAGGGGGAATGAGCAGTTCTTC.

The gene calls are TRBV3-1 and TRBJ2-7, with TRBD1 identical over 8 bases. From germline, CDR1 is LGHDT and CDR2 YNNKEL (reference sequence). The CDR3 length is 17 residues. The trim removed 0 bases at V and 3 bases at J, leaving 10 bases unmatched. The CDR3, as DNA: TGTGCCAGCAGCCAAGATCCGAGAGGGACAGGCTTCTACGAGCAGTACTTC. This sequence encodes CASSQDPRGTGFYEQYF.

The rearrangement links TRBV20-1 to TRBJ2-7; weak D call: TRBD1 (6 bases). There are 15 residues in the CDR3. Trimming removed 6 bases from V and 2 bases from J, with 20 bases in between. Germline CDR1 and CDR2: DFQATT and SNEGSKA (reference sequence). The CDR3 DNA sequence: TGCAGTGCCTCGACCCCCGGACAGTCGGCCTACGAGCAGTACTTC. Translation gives CSASTPGQSAYEQYF.